This T cell receptor beta chain was identified during a study of radiotherapy plus CTLA-4 blockade in lung cancer. Germline V lookup: CDR1 SGHVS, CDR2 FNYEAQ. The CDR3 contains 13 residues. V was shortened by 1 base and J by 7 bases, with 8 bases between the two germline ends. The assay was immunoSEQ multiplex PCR, and TCRdb's table has in-frame clones only and misses some. The table lists 26,000 or so clones, approximately 80% of them singletons. This material consisted of peripheral blood, taken from a patient treated with radiotherapy plus ipilimumab. The receptor's source is a human donor with non-small cell lung cancer that progressed on radiotherapy plus ipilimumab. The genes are TRBV7-6 and TRBJ2-1; no reliable D call. The CDR3: CASSLVRLNEQFF. The CDR3 region has the DNA TGTGCCAGCAGCTTAGTGAGACTGAATGAGCAGTTCTTC.